The rows below give T cell receptor beta chains drawn from one sample of a study of T cell repertoires in cytomegalovirus infection. Antigens of these TCRs are unknown. Using its own MiXCR run on the reads, TCRdb lists one record per CDR3 protein. The table lists hundreds of thousands of distinct CDR3 sequences, 40% to 50% of them singletons. Source: cultured PBMCs, taken from culture after CMV antigen stimulation. Every receptor here comes from a human donor in good health (CMV status not recorded). Some clones in this sample may be carry-over from other donors' samples. CDR3s include the opening cysteine and the closing phenylalanine or tryptophan. Fields, in order: clone size, D gene, J gene, V gene, CDR3 DNA, CDR3 protein. The D gene is left open where the match is weak. Not every row has a clone size; where given, it reads once, few, many or a size class.

>-|-|TRBJ2-5|TRBV7-8
TGTGCCAGCACAAAACAGGGCCAAGAGACCCAGTACTTC
CASTKQGQETQYF
>-|TRBD2|TRBJ2-1|TRBV6-2/TRBV6-3
TGTGCCAGCAGTCGCCCTAGCGGGAGGTTCTCCAGCTCCTACAATGAGCAGTTCTTC
CASSRPSGRFSSSYNEQFF
>few|TRBD1|TRBJ2-7|TRBV6-1
TGTGCCAGCAGCCTCGAGAGGACAGGGCTTTACGAGCAGTACTTC
CASSLERTGLYEQYF
>-|-|TRBJ2-2|TRBV20-1
TGCAGTGCTAGAGAATCGTGGAGGGCCGGGGAGCTGTTTTTT
CSARESWRAGELFF
>-|TRBD1|TRBJ2-7|TRBV4-1
TGCGCCAGCAGCTCTATCGGACAGGGTATGTACGAGCAGTACTTC
CASSSIGQGMYEQYF
>few|TRBD1|TRBJ2-6|TRBV7-9
TGTGCCAGCAGGGCGACCAGCTTAAGATGGCGTGGGGACAGGGTCTCTGGGGCCAACGTCCTGACTTTC
CASRATSLRWRGDRVSGANVLTF
>-|-|TRBJ2-1|TRBV7-9
TGTGCCAGCAGCTTAGATAGCAGGGAGCAGTTCTTC
CASSLDSREQFF
>-|-|TRBJ2-5|TRBV4-1
TGCGCCAGCAGCCAAGCAGGCTTAGGGACCCAGTACTTC
CASSQAGLGTQYF
>-|TRBD1|TRBJ2-1|TRBV20-1
TGCACCACAATGACAGGGCTCGACAATGAGCAGTTCTTC
CTTMTGLDNEQFF
>many|-|TRBJ2-5|TRBV11-2
TGTGCCAGCAGCCTCGGGACTTCACAAGAGACCCAGTACTTC
CASSLGTSQETQYF
>-|TRBD1|TRBJ1-2|TRBV27
TGTGCCAGCAGTTCCAACAGGGGGCTTCGTGGCTACACCTTC
CASSSNRGLRGYTF
>-|TRBD2|TRBJ2-7|TRBV4-3
TGCGCCAGCAGCCCATCGGTTAGCGGGAGTAGGTACGAGCAGTACTTC
CASSPSVSGSRYEQYF
>-|TRBD2|TRBJ2-1|TRBV7-6
TGTGCCAGCAGCCCACCGACTAGCGGGAGGTCGATCTACAATGAGCAGTTCTTC
CASSPPTSGRSIYNEQFF
>few|TRBD2|TRBJ2-3|TRBV4-1
TGCGCCAGCAGTACTAGCGGGAGGCGTGCGGATACGCAGTATTTT
CASSTSGRRADTQYF
>few|-|TRBJ2-5|TRBV7-6
TGTGCCAGCAGTCATCAACGAGGGCAAGGACAAGAGACCCAGTACTTC
CASSHQRGQGQETQYF
>-|-|TRBJ2-1|TRBV19
TGTGCCAGTAGTAGAAACCGGGACAATGAGCAGTTCTTC
CASSRNRDNEQFF
>-|-|TRBJ1-5|TRBV28
TGTGCCAGCACCAATGGGGGAGGCAATCAGCCCCAGCATTTT
CASTNGGGNQPQHF
>few|TRBD1|TRBJ2-1|TRBV11-2
TGTGCCAGCAGCTTAGGGTTGACAGGGAATGAGCAGTTCTTC
CASSLGLTGNEQFF
>-|-|TRBJ1-1|TRBV12-3/TRBV12-4
TGTGCCAGCAGTTGGGACACCTTGAACACTGAAGCTTTCTTT
CASSWDTLNTEAFF
>-|-|TRBJ2-2|TRBV6-1
TGTGCCAGCAGAGCGACTAGCACCGGGGAGCTGTTTTTT
CASRATSTGELFF
>many|-|TRBJ2-3|TRBV7-2
TGTGCCAGCAGCCCGGCACAGAGCACAGATACGCAGTATTTT
CASSPAQSTDTQYF
>-|-|TRBJ1-6|TRBV20-1
TGCAGTGCGACCCAGGGCCTTAATTCACCCCTCCACTTT
CSATQGLNSPLHF
>once|-|TRBJ1-1|TRBV15
TGTGCCACCAGCAGAGATGATCCGGCCGGAACTAATGAAGCTTTCTTT
CATSRDDPAGTNEAFF
>once|TRBD1|TRBJ1-2|TRBV7-9
TGTGCCAGCAGCGCAGGAGGGCAGGGGGCGCATGGAGGCTACACCTTC
CASSAGGQGAHGGYTF
>few|TRBD1|TRBJ1-4|TRBV7-4
TGTGCCAGCAGCCCCTTAAAGGGGGCGCGGGAAAAACTGTTTTTT
CASSPLKGAREKLFF
>-|-|TRBJ1-6|TRBV4-3
TGCGCCAGCAGCCAAGCAGGGTCCGGGTCACCCCTCCACTTT
CASSQAGSGSPLHF
>-|TRBD1|TRBJ2-5|TRBV6-8
TGTGCCAGCACTAAAATGAGACAGGGGGCGGTTTTTGTGGAGACCCAGTACTTC
CASTKMRQGAVFVETQYF
>-|TRBD2|TRBJ2-5|TRBV11-2
TGTGCCAGCAGCCCCCGGACTAGCGGGAGCTGGGAGACCCAGTACTTC
CASSPRTSGSWETQYF
>-|TRBD2|TRBJ2-3|TRBV7-6
TGTGCCAGCAGCTTAGCGGTGGGGCGGGGGGATACGCAGTATTTT
CASSLAVGRGDTQYF
>-|TRBD2|TRBJ2-7|TRBV14
TGTGCCAGCAGCCAAGAGAGGTGGGGGGGAGGTCGCTACGAGCAGTACTTC
CASSQERWGGGRYEQYF
>-|-|TRBJ2-7|TRBV7-2
TGTGCCAGCAGCTTAGACCCGGGCGACTCCTACGAGCAGTACTTC
CASSLDPGDSYEQYF
>-|-|TRBJ2-5|TRBV7-2
TGTGCCAGCAGCTTAGGCCCAGATTGGGGCCCTCGGGGGAAGACCCAGTACTTC
CASSLGPDWGPRGKTQYF
>-|TRBD1|TRBJ1-2|TRBV7-2
TGTGCCAGCAGCCTCAGGGGGGCCAACTATGGCTACACCTTC
CASSLRGANYGYTF
>few|TRBD1|TRBJ1-4|TRBV4-2
TGTGCCAGCAGCCTTGACAGGGAGAATGAAAAACTGTTTTTT
CASSLDRENEKLFF
>few|-|TRBJ1-1|TRBV20-1
TGCAGTGCTAGAGTTTATCGTGGGAGTGGGGATGAAGCTTTCTTT
CSARVYRGSGDEAFF
>many|-|TRBJ2-7|TRBV7-8
TGTGCCAGCAGCCCTGACTTATACGAGCAGTACTTC
CASSPDLYEQYF
>-|-|TRBJ1-6|TRBV7-8
TGTGCCAGCAGCTTAGCAAGGACATCTCGGGGGTCACCCCTCCACTTT
CASSLARTSRGSPLHF
>-|-|TRBJ2-1|TRBV4-1
TGCGCCAGCAGCCAAGTCGGGGGGCAATCGTGGTTGAATGAGCAGTTCTTC
CASSQVGGQSWLNEQFF
>-|TRBD2|TRBJ2-3|TRBV7-2
TGTGCCAGCATAATTTCGCGGGAGGGAGATACGCAGTATTTT
CASIISREGDTQYF
>few|-|TRBJ1-5|TRBV7-2
TGTGCCAGCAGCTTCTCAGGGTATAGCAATCAGCCCCAGCATTTT
CASSFSGYSNQPQHF